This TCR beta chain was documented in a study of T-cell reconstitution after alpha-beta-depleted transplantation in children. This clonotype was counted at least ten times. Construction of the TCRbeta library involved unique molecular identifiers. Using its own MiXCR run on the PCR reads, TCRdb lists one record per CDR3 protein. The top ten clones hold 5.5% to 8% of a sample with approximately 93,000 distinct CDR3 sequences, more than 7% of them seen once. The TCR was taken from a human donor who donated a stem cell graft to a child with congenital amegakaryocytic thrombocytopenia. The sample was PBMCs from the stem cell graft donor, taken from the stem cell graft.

This CDR3 reads CASSDSLQQYF. DNA of the CDR3: TGCGCCAGCAGCGATAGTCTCCAGCAGTACTTC. The gene calls are TRBV5-1 and TRBJ2-7; D is uncertain. V lost 4 bases to trimming and J lost 8 bases, with 10 bases between them. CDR1 is SGHRS and CDR2 is YFSETQ in the germline V gene. The CDR3 is 11 residues long.